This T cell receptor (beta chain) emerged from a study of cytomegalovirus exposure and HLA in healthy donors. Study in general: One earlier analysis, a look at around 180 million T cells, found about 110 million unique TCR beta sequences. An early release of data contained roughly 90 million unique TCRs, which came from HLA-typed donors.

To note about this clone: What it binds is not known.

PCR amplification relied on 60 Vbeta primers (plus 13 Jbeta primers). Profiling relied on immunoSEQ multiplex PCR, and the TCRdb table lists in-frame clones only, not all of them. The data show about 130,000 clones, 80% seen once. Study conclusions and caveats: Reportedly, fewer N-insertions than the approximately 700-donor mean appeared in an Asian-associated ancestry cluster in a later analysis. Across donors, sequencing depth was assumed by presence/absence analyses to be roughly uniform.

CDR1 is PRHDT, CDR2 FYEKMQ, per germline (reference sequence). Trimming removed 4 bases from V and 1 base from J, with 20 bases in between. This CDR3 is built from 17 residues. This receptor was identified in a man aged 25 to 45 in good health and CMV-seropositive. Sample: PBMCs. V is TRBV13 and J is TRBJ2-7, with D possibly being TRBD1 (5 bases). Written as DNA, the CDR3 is TGTGCCAGCAGCTCCTCCCCGACAGAATGGGAATCCTACGAGCAGTACTTC. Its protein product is CASSSSPTEWESYEQYF.